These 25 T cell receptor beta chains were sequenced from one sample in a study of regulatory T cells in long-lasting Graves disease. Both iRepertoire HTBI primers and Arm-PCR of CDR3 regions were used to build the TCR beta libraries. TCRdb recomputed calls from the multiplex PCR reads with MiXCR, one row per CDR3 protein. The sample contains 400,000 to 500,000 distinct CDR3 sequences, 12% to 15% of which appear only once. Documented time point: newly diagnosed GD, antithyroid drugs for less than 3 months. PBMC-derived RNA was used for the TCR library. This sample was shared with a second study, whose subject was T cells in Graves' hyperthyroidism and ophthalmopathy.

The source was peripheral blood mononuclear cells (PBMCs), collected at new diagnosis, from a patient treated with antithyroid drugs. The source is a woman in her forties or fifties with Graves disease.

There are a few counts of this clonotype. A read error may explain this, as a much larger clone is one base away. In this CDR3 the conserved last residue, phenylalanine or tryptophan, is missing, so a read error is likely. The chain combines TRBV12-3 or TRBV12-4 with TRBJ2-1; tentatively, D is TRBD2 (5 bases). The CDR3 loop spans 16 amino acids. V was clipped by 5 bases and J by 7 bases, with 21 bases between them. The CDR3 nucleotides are TGTGCCAGCAGTCAAATTGTGGGAGCCCCTAGGAATGAGCAGTTCTCC. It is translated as CASSQIVGAPRNEQFS.

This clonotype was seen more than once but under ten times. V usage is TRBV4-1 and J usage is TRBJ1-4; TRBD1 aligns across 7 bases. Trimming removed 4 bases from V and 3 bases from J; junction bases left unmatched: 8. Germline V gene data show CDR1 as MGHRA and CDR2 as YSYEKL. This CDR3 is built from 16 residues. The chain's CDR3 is CASSPKYGQANEKLFF. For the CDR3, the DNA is TGCGCCAGCAGCCCTAAATATGGACAGGCTAATGAAAAACTGTTTTTT.

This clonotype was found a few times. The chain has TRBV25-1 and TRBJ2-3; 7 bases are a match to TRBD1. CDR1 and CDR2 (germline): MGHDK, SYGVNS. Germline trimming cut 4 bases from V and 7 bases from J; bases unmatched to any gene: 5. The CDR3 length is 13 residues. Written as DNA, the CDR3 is TGTGCCAGCAGTGGGACAGGTACATATACGCAGTATTTT. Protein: CASSGTGTYTQYF.

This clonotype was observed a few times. The CDR3 nucleotides are TGTGCCAGCAGCCCAGGACTAGCGGCCGGGGAGCTGTTTTTT. It is translated as CASSPGLAAGELFF. This chain joins TRBV7-2 and TRBJ2-2, with 10 positions matching TRBD2. The CDR3 extends over 14 amino acids. J was trimmed by 6 bases and V by 5 bases; bases with no gene match: 3. From germline, CDR1 is SGHTA and CDR2 FQGNSA. Full variable domain (remainder filled in from reference TRBV7-2 and TRBJ2-2): GAGVSQSPSNKVTEKGKDVELRCDPISGHTALYWYRQSLGQGLEFLIYFQGNSAPDKSGLPSDRFSAERTGGSVSTLTIQRTQQEDSAVYLCASSPGLAAGELFFGEGSRLTVL.

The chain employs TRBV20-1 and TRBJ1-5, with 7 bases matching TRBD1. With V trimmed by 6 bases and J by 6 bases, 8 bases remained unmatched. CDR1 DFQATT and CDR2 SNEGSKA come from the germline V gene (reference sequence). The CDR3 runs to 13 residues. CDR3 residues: CSANRGAGQPQHF. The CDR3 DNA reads TGCAGTGCAAACAGGGGTGCGGGTCAGCCCCAGCATTTT.

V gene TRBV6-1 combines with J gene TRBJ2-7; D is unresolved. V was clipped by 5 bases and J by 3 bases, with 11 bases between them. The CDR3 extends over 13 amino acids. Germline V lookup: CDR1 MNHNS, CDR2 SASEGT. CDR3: CASSKLSSYEQYF. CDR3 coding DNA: TGTGCCAGCAGTAAGCTTAGCAGCTACGAGCAGTACTTC.

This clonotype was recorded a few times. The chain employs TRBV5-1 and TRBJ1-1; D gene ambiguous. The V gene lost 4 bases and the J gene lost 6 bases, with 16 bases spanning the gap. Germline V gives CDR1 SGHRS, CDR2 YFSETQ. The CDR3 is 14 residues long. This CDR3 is CASSRTDMNSEAFF. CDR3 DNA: TGCGCCAGCAGCAGGACGGATATGAATTCTGAAGCTTTCTTT.

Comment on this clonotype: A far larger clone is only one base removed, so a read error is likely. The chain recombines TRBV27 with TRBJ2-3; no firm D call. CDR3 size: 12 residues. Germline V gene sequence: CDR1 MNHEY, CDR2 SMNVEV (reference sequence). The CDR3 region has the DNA TGTGCCGGCAGTTCCTACACAGATACGCAGTATTTT. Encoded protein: CAGSSYTDTQYF.

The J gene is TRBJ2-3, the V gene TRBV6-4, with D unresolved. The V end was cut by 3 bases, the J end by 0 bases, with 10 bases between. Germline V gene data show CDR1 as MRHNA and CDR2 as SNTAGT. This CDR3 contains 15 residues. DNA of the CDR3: TGTGCCAGCAGTGAATTCGACCAAAGCACAGATACGCAGTATTTT. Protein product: CASSEFDQSTDTQYF.

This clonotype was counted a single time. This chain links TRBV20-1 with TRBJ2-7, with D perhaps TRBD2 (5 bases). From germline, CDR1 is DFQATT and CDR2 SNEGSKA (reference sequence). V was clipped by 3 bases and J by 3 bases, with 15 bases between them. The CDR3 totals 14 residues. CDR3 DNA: TGCAGTGCTAGCCCCGGGGAGCGGAGCTACGAGCAGTACTTC. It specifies CSASPGERSYEQYF.

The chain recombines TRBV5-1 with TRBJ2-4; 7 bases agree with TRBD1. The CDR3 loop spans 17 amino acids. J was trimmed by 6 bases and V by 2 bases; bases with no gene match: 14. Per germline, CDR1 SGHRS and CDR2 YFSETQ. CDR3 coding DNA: TGCGCCAGCAGCTTAGGTCCAAGGGGGCTAGGTGGAAACATTCAGTACTTC. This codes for CASSLGPRGLGGNIQYF.

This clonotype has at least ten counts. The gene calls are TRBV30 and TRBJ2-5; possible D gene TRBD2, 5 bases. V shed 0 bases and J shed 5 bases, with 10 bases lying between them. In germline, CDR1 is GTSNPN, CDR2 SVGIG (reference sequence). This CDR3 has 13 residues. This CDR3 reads CAWSVGLAETQYF. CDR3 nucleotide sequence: TGTGCCTGGAGTGTCGGTCTAGCTGAGACCCAGTACTTC.

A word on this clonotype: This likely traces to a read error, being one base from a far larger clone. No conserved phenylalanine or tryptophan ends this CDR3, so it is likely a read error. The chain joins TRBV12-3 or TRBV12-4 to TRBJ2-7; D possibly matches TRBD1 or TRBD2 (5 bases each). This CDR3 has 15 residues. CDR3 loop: CASSLGTGRTYEQYL. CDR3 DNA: TGTGCCAGCAGCTTAGGGACGGGACGAACCTACGAGCAGTACCTC.

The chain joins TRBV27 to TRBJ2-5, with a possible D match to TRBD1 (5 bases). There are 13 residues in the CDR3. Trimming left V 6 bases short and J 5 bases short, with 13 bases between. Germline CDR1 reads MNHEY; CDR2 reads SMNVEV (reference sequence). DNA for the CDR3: TGTGCCAGCAGCCGGGCAGGGCCTGAGACCCAGTACTTC. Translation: CASSRAGPETQYF.

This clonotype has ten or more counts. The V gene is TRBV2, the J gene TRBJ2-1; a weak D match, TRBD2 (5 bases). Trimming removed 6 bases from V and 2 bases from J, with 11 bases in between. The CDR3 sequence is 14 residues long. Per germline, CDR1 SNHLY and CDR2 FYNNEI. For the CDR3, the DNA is TGTGCCAGCAGGGCCCTGCGGGCCTACAATGAGCAGTTCTTC. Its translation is CASRALRAYNEQFF. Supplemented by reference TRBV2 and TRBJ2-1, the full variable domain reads EPEVTQTPSHQVTQMGQEVILRCVPISNHLYFYWYRQILGQKVEFLVSFYNNEISEKSEIFDDQFSVERPDGSNFTLKIRSTKLEDSAMYFCASRALRAYNEQFFGPGTRLTVL.

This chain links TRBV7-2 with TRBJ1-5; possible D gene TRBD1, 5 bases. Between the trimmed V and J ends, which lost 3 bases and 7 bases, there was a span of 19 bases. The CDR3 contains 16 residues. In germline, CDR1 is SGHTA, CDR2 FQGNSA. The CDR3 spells CASSFGGRGSVQPQHF. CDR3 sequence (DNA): TGTGCCAGCAGCTTTGGGGGACGGGGTTCGGTCCAGCCCCAGCATTTT.

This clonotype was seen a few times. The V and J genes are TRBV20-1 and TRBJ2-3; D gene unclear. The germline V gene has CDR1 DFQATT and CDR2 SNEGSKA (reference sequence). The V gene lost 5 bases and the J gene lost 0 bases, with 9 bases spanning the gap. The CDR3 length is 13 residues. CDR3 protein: CSAGTPSTDTQYF. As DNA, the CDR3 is TGCAGTGCTGGTACCCCCAGCACAGATACGCAGTATTTT.

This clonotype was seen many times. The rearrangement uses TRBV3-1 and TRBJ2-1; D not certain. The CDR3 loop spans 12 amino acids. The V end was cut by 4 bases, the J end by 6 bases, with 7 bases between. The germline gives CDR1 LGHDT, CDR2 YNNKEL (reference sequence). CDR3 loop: CASSPGINEQFF. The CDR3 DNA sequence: TGTGCCAGCAGCCCAGGCATCAATGAGCAGTTCTTC.

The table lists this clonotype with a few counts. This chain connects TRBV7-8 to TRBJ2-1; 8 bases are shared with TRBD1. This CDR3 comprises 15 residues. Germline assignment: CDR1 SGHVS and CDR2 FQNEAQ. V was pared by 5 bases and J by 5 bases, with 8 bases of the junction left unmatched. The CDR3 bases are TGTGCCAGCAGCCCAGGACAGGGATTCCACAATGAGCAGTTCTTC. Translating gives CASSPGQGFHNEQFF.

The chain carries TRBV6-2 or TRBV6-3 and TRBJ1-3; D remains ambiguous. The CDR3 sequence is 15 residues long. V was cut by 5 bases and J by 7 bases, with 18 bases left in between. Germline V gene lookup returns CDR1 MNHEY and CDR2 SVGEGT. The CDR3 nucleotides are TGTGCCAGCAGTGAAGCACCCCGCTCCTTGAACACCATATATTTT. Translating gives CASSEAPRSLNTIYF.

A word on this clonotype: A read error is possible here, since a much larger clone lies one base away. DNA for the CDR3: TGTGCCAGCAACTCGCAGGGGGGAAGGGAGACCCAGTACTTC. This sequence encodes CASNSQGGRETQYF. The rearrangement links TRBV28 to TRBJ2-3; tentatively, D is TRBD1 (7 bases). The closer fit of TRBJ2-5 to the DNA end suggests the J call may be wrong. The CDR3 contains 14 residues. Germline assignment: CDR1 MDHEN and CDR2 SYDVKM.

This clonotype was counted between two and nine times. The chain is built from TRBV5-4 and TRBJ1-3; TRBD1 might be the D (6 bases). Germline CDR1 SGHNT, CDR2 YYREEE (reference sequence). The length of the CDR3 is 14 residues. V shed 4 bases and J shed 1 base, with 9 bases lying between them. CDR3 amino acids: CASSPTGSGNTIYF. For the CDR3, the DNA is TGTGCCAGCAGCCCAACAGGGTCTGGAAACACCATATATTTT.

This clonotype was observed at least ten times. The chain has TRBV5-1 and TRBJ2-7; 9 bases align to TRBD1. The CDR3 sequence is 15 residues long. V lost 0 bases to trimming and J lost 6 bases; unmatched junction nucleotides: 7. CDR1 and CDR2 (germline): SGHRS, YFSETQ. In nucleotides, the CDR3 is TGCGCCAGCAGCTTGGGACAGGGGGGATTGAGCGAGCAGTACTTC. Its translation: CASSLGQGGLSEQYF.

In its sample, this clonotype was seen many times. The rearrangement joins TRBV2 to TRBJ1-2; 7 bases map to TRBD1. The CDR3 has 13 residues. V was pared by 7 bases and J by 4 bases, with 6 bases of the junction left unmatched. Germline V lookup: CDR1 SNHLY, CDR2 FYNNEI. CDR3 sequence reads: CASTQGPTYGYTF. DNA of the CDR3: TGTGCCAGCACACAGGGGCCTACCTATGGCTACACCTTC.

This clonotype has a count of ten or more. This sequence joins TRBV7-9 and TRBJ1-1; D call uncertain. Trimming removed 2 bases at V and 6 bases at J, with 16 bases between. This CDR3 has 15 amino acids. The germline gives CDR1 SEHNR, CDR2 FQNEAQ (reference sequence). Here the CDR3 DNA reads TGTGCCAGCAGCTTATATGGCGGCCTAGGGCCTGAAGCTTTCTTT. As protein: CASSLYGGLGPEAFF.